This T cell receptor (beta chain) originates from a study of beta chain features in type 1 diabetes. General study points: The study found that naive, central memory and Treg TCRB repertoires appeared more similar in patients than in healthy donors. Shorter TCRB CDR3s, moderately but significantly so, marked every one of the four CD4+ subsets in Type 1 diabetes patients.

Expressed TCRB transcripts were sequenced because the entire RNA isolate underwent reverse transcription. Data came from immunoSEQ multiplex PCR; TCRdb stores just in-frame clones and leaves some out. This sample has 900,000 or so clones, with roughly 15% found just once. In regard to this clone: Its antigen is not known.

Sampling consisted of one heparinised blood draw per donor, averaging approximately 100 mL. Via CD45RO/CCR7/CD25/CD127/CD95/CD27, cells of the CD4+ naive, central memory, regulatory and stem cell-like memory subsets were sorted. The material sequenced was naive CD4+ T cells from blood. The receptor was derived from a woman between 18 and 29 years old in good health.

CDR3 in amino acids: CASSPGTPRYNEQFF. CDR3 DNA sequence: TGTGCCAGCAGCCCCGGGACTCCAAGATACAATGAGCAGTTCTTC. This chain joins TRBV7-2 and TRBJ2-1; D might be TRBD2 (6 bases). The CDR3 runs 15 residues. In germline, CDR1 is SGHTA, CDR2 FQGNSA. V lost 5 bases and J lost 4, with 15 bases in between.